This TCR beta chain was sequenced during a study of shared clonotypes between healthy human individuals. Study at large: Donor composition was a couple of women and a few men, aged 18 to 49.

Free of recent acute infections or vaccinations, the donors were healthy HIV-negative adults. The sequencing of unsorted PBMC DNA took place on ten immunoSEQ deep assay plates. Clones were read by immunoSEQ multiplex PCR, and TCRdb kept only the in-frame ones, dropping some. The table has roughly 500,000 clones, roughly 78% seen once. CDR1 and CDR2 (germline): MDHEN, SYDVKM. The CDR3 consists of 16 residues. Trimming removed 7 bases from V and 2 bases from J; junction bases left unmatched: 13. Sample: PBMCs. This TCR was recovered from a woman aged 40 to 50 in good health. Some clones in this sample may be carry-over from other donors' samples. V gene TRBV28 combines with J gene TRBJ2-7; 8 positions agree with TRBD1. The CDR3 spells CASTEGGTGTPYEQYF. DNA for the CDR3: TGTGCCAGCACCGAAGGGGGGACAGGTACCCCCTACGAGCAGTACTTC.